This T cell receptor (beta chain) was sequenced during a study of blood T cell repertoires in COVID-19. A COVID-19 case was met by exposed participants within 2 weeks before study entry. The V segment lost 4 bases and the J segment 5 bases; nucleotides outside the gene matches: 6. Looked up from germline, CDR1 is SGHNT and CDR2 is YYREEE (reference sequence). The CDR3 sequence is 14 residues long. Profiling relied on immunoSEQ multiplex PCR, and the TCRdb table lists in-frame clones only, not all of them. The sample lists approximately 190,000 clones, about 83% seen once, with around 2.9% in the top ten.

The material sequenced was PBMCs or T cells enriched from blood (not recorded which). The TCR comes from a woman aged 25 to 45 who had been exposed to COVID-19. The rearrangement links TRBV5-4 to TRBJ1-1; 9 nucleotides agree with TRBD1. Here the CDR3 DNA reads TGTGCCAGCAGCCTAGGACAGGGGCGGACTGAAGCTTTCTTT. It encodes CASSLGQGRTEAFF.